This T cell receptor (beta chain) is drawn from a study of patients and donors after allogeneic stem cell transplantation. This CDR3 region has 14 residues. CDR1 MNHNS and CDR2 SASEGT come from the germline V gene. J lost 1 base, V lost 10 bases, and 8 bases had no gene match. This clonotype was counted a few times. TCRdb reanalysed the RT-PCR reads using MiXCR and keeps one entry per CDR3 protein. This sample has about 400,000 distinct CDR3 sequences, with 16% found just once. Sequenced sample: blood, either unsorted or a sorted T cell fraction (not recorded which). The genes are TRBV6-1 and TRBJ2-3; TRBD2 matches at 7 bases. The TCR was taken from a human donor who was either an allogeneic HSCT recipient or a stem cell or donor lymphocyte infusion donor (not recorded which). It is not recorded whose cells these are; they may come from a transplant donor. The CDR3 sequence: CATAGVVGTDTQYF. CDR3 bases: TGTGCCACCGCGGGGGTAGTAGGCACAGATACGCAGTATTTT.